A selection of T cell receptor beta chains follows, all from one sample in a study of early T cells in non-severe SARS-CoV-2 infection. Via MiXCR, TCRdb re-called the 5' RACE reads, giving one row per CDR3 protein. Altogether about 88,000 distinct CDR3 sequences are present, under 15% being singletons, with the ten largest covering around 5.1%. The sequenced sample consisted of whole blood. These receptors all come from an adult who was a healthcare worker with PCR-confirmed SARS-CoV-2 infection or an uninfected control (not recorded which). CDR3s include the opening cysteine and the closing phenylalanine or tryptophan. The D gene is left open where the match is weak. Only some rows state a clone size, as once, few, many or a class for expanded clones.

v_gene: TRBV9; abundance: few; j_gene: TRBJ2-5; d_gene: TRBD2; CDR3aa: CASSVGVAGGEETQYF
v_gene: TRBV5-8; abundance: .; j_gene: TRBJ1-6; d_gene: TRBD1; CDR3aa: CASSSGTGTYALHF
v_gene: TRBV5-5; abundance: few; j_gene: TRBJ1-6; d_gene: .; CDR3aa: CASSLQPDYSPLHF
v_gene: TRBV11-2; abundance: many; j_gene: TRBJ2-3; d_gene: .; CDR3aa: CASSQRPMQSSSTDTQYF
v_gene: TRBV9; abundance: .; j_gene: TRBJ2-7; d_gene: .; CDR3aa: CASSARPYSYEQYF
v_gene: TRBV20-1; abundance: .; j_gene: TRBJ1-5; d_gene: .; CDR3aa: CSARQGPISNQPQHF
v_gene: TRBV4-3; abundance: once; j_gene: TRBJ1-1; d_gene: .; CDR3aa: CASSQDRRNTEAFF
v_gene: TRBV20-1; abundance: few; j_gene: TRBJ1-6; d_gene: .; CDR3aa: CSARTGPLNSPLHF
v_gene: TRBV20-1; abundance: .; j_gene: TRBJ2-3; d_gene: .; CDR3aa: CSAPTVRGGGDTQYF
v_gene: TRBV6-5; abundance: few; j_gene: TRBJ1-1; d_gene: .; CDR3aa: CASAFSGAEAFF
v_gene: TRBV7-8; abundance: .; j_gene: TRBJ2-1; d_gene: .; CDR3aa: CASSLARTAHEQFF
v_gene: TRBV9; abundance: .; j_gene: TRBJ2-7; d_gene: .; CDR3aa: CASSAGDGPYEQYF
v_gene: TRBV6-5; abundance: .; j_gene: TRBJ2-7; d_gene: .; CDR3aa: CASSYGLGAYEQYF
v_gene: TRBV24-1; abundance: .; j_gene: TRBJ2-2; d_gene: TRBD1; CDR3aa: CATSGQSNTGELFF
v_gene: TRBV7-8; abundance: .; j_gene: TRBJ1-3; d_gene: .; CDR3aa: CASSLTGNTIYF
v_gene: TRBV30; abundance: few; j_gene: TRBJ2-1; d_gene: .; CDR3aa: CALEQGSNEQFF
v_gene: TRBV29-1; abundance: .; j_gene: TRBJ2-6; d_gene: .; CDR3aa: CSVAQGVMAGANVLTF
v_gene: TRBV20-1; abundance: .; j_gene: TRBJ2-1; d_gene: TRBD2; CDR3aa: CSAPTSGFSYNEQFF
v_gene: TRBV20-1; abundance: many; j_gene: TRBJ1-3; d_gene: .; CDR3aa: CSAASSTRGLGNTIYF
v_gene: TRBV20-1; abundance: .; j_gene: TRBJ2-1; d_gene: TRBD2; CDR3aa: CSANLGLGGEQFF
v_gene: TRBV7-2; abundance: many; j_gene: TRBJ2-7; d_gene: .; CDR3aa: CASSLAGTPSVYEQYF
v_gene: TRBV29-1; abundance: many; j_gene: TRBJ2-7; d_gene: .; CDR3aa: CSVQPGDYEQYF
v_gene: TRBV12-3/TRBV12-4; abundance: .; j_gene: TRBJ1-1; d_gene: .; CDR3aa: CASSLNPDSHGFF
v_gene: TRBV10-3; abundance: many; j_gene: TRBJ2-1; d_gene: TRBD2; CDR3aa: CAISDPLRLAGGVYNEQFF
v_gene: TRBV7-3; abundance: many; j_gene: TRBJ1-1; d_gene: .; CDR3aa: CASSLTGGRMNTEAFF
v_gene: TRBV5-1; abundance: few; j_gene: TRBJ2-7; d_gene: TRBD1; CDR3aa: CASSPAGTGGEQYF
v_gene: TRBV29-1; abundance: many; j_gene: TRBJ2-6; d_gene: .; CDR3aa: CSVKDTGYQSSGANVLTF
v_gene: TRBV11-3; abundance: few; j_gene: TRBJ2-5; d_gene: TRBD1; CDR3aa: CASSPGSSGGETQYF
v_gene: TRBV29-1; abundance: .; j_gene: TRBJ2-3; d_gene: TRBD2; CDR3aa: CSVVPRGASGRNTDTQYF
v_gene: TRBV28; abundance: few; j_gene: TRBJ2-1; d_gene: .; CDR3aa: CASSSHLRDIQFF
v_gene: TRBV29-1; abundance: few; j_gene: TRBJ2-5; d_gene: .; CDR3aa: CSVLEGIETQYF
v_gene: TRBV28; abundance: .; j_gene: TRBJ2-1; d_gene: TRBD2; CDR3aa: CASSPLTLREESYNEQFF
v_gene: TRBV10-3; abundance: many; j_gene: TRBJ2-1; d_gene: .; CDR3aa: CATNRNNEQFF
v_gene: TRBV7-9; abundance: .; j_gene: TRBJ2-7; d_gene: .; CDR3aa: CASSLPWREQYF
v_gene: TRBV20-1; abundance: .; j_gene: TRBJ2-5; d_gene: .; CDR3aa: CSATDSTLGTQYF
v_gene: TRBV9; abundance: .; j_gene: TRBJ2-7; d_gene: TRBD1; CDR3aa: CASSLGTGAHEQYF
v_gene: TRBV18; abundance: few; j_gene: TRBJ2-3; d_gene: .; CDR3aa: CASSPRDTKLTDTQYF
v_gene: TRBV20-1; abundance: .; j_gene: TRBJ2-3; d_gene: TRBD2; CDR3aa: CSAAGLAGPITDTQYF
v_gene: TRBV7-9; abundance: .; j_gene: TRBJ2-5; d_gene: .; CDR3aa: CASSATVQETQYF
v_gene: TRBV4-1; abundance: many; j_gene: TRBJ1-5; d_gene: .; CDR3aa: CASSQTRGGNQPQHF
v_gene: TRBV28; abundance: .; j_gene: TRBJ2-7; d_gene: TRBD2; CDR3aa: CASSWGLSSYEQYF
v_gene: TRBV5-1; abundance: .; j_gene: TRBJ2-5; d_gene: TRBD2; CDR3aa: CASRRGFQETQYF